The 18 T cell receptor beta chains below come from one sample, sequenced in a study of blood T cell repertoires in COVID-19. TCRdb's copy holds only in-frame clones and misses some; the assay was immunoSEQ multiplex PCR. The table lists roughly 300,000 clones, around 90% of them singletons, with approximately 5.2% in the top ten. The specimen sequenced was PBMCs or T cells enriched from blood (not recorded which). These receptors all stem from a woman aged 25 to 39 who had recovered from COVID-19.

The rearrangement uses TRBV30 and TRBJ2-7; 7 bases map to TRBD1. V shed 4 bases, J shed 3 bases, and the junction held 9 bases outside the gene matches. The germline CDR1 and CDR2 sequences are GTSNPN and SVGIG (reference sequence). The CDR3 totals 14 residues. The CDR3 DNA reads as TGTGCCTGGAACTACGGGACAGCCTTCTACGAGCAGTACTTC. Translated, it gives CAWNYGTAFYEQYF.

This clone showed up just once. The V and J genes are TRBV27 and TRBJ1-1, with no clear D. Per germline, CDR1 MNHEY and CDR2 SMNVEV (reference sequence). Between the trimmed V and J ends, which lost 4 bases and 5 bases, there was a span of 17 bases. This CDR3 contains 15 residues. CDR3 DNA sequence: TGTGCCAGCAGTTCCAAGACTGCCCCGCGGACTGAAGCTTTCTTT. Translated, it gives CASSSKTAPRTEAFF.

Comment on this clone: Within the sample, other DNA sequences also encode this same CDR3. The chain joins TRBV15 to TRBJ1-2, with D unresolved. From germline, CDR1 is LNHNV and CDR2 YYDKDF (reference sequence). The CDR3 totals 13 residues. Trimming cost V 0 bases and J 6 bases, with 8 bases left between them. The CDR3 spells CATSRDREDGYTF. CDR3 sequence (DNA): TGTGCCACCAGCAGAGATCGGGAGGATGGCTACACCTTC.

In nucleotides, the CDR3 is TGTGCCAGCAGCTTGGTGTCTAGCAACGAGCAGTACTTC. Protein product: CASSLVSSNEQYF. This rearrangement joins TRBV5-6 to TRBJ2-7; D is perhaps TRBD2 (5 bases). Trimming shortened V by 0 bases and J by 5 bases, and 9 bases separated the two germline ends. This CDR3 has 13 amino acids. CDR1 and CDR2 (germline): SGHDT, YYEEEE.

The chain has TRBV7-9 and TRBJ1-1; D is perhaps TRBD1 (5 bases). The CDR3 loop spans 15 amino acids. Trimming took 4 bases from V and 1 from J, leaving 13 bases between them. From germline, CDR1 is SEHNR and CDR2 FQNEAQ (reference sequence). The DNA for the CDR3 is TGTGCCAGCAGCTGGGGGGTCGGCGGGAACACTGAAGCTTTCTTT. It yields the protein CASSWGVGGNTEAFF.

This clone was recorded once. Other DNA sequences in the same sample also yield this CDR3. As DNA, the CDR3 is TGTGCCAGCAGTCAGGGGTCTGAAGCTTTCTTT. Its protein is CASSQGSEAFF. J is TRBJ1-1 and V is TRBV6-2 or TRBV6-3, with D maybe TRBD1 (6 bases). CDR3 length equals 11 residues. Trimming shortened V by 5 bases and J by 6 bases, and 7 bases separated the two germline ends. CDR1 MNHEY and CDR2 SVGEGT come from the germline V gene.

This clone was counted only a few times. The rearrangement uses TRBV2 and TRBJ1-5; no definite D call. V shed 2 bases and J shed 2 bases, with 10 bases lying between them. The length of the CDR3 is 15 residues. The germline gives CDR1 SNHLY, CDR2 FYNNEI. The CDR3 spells CASSELEVGNQPQHF. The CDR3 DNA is TGTGCCAGCAGTGAACTAGAGGTGGGCAATCAGCCCCAGCATTTT.

CDR3 residues: CASSVDQGADSPLHF. The CDR3 DNA reads as TGTGCCAGCAGCGTAGATCAGGGGGCGGATTCACCCCTCCACTTT. V is TRBV9 and J is TRBJ1-6; 8 bases are a match to TRBD1. V lost 0 bases to trimming and J lost 8 bases; unmatched junction nucleotides: 4. The CDR3 has 15 amino acids. Per the germline V gene, CDR1 is SGDLS and CDR2 is YYNGEE. Together with reference TRBV9 and TRBJ1-6, the CDR3 gives the full variable domain: DSGVTQTPKHLITATGQRVTLRCSPRSGDLSVYWYQQSLDQGLQFLIQYYNGEERAKGNILERFSAQQFPDLHSELNLSSLELGDSALYFCASSVDQGADSPLHFGNGTRLTVT.

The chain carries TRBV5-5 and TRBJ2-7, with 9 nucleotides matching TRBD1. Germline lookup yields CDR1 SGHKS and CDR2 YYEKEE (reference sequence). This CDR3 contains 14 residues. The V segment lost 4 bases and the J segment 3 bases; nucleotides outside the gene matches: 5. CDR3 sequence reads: CASSGRDRDYEQYF. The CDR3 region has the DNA TGTGCCAGCAGCGGGAGGGACAGGGACTACGAGCAGTACTTC.

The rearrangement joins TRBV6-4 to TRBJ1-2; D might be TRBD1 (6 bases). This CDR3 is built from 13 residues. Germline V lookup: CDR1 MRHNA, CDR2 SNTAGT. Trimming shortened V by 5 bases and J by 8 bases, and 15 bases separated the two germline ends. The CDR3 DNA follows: TGTGCCAGCAGTACAACAGGGACTAGCGGCTACACCTTC. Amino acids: CASSTTGTSGYTF.

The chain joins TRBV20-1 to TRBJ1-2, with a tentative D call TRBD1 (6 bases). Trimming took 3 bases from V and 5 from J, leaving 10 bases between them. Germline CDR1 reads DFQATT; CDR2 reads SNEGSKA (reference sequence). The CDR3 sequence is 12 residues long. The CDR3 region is CSASWGRYGYTF. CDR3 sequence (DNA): TGCAGTGCTAGTTGGGGGCGGTATGGCTACACCTTC.

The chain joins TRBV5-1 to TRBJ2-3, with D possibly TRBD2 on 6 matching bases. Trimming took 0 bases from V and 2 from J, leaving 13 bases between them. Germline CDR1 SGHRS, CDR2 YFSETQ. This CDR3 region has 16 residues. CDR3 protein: CASSLVPGGPTDTQYF. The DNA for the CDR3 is TGCGCCAGCAGCTTGGTACCCGGGGGTCCCACAGATACGCAGTATTTT.

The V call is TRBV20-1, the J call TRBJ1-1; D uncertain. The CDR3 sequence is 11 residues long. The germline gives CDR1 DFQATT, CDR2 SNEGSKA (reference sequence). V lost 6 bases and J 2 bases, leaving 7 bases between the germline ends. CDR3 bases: TGCAGTGCGTACAGAAACACTGAAGCTTTCTTT. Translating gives CSAYRNTEAFF.

The CDR3 spells CASSPAGSRSPLHF. The CDR3 nucleotides are TGTGCCAGCAGTCCTGCGGGGTCGAGGTCACCCCTCCACTTT. This sequence joins TRBV28 and TRBJ1-6; no clear D gene. With 5 bases removed from V and 10 bases from J, the gap between germline ends came to 15 bases. CDR3 size: 14 residues. Germline CDR1 reads MDHEN; CDR2 reads SYDVKM.

Here the CDR3 reads CASRANSGKGYTF. For the CDR3, the DNA is TGTGCCAGCAGAGCCAACTCGGGGAAGGGCTACACCTTC. The chain employs TRBV6-5 and TRBJ1-2, with unresolved D. The V end was cut by 6 bases, the J end by 8 bases, with 16 bases between. This CDR3 comprises 13 residues. Germline V gives CDR1 MNHEY, CDR2 SVGAGI.

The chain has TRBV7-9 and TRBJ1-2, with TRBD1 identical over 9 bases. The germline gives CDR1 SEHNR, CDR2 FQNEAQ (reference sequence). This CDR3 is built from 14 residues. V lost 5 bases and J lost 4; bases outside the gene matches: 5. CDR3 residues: CASSQGQGGYGYTF. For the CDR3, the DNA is TGTGCCAGCAGCCAGGGACAGGGCGGCTATGGCTACACCTTC.

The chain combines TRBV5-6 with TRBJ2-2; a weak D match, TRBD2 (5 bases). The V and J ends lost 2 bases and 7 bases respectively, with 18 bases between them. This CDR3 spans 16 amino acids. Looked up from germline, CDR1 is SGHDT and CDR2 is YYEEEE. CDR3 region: CASSFRVSDPVGELFF. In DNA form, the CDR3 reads TGTGCCAGCAGCTTTAGGGTTAGCGACCCAGTCGGGGAGCTGTTTTTT. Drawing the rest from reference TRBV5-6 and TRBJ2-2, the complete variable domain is DAGVTQSPTHLIKTRGQQVTLRCSPKSGHDTVSWYQQALGQGPQFIFQYYEEEERQRGNFPDRFSGHQFPNYSSELNVNALLLGDSALYLCASSFRVSDPVGELFFGEGSRLTVL.

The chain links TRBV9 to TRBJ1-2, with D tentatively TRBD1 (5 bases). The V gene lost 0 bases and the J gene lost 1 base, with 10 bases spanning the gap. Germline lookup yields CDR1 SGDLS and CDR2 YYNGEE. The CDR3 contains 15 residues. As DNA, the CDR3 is TGTGCCAGCAGCGTAGGGCAGGGACTTAACTATGGCTACACCTTC. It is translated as CASSVGQGLNYGYTF.